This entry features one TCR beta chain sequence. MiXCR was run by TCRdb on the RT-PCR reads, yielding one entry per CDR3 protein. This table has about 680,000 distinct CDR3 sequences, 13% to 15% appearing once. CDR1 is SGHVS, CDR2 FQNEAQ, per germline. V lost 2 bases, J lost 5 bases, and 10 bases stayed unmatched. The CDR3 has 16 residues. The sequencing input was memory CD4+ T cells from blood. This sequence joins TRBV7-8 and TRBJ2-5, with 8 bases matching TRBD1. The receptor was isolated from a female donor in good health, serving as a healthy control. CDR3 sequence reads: CASSLMQGAVEETQYF. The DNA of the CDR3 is TGTGCCAGCAGCTTAATGCAGGGGGCGGTGGAGGAGACCCAGTACTTC.